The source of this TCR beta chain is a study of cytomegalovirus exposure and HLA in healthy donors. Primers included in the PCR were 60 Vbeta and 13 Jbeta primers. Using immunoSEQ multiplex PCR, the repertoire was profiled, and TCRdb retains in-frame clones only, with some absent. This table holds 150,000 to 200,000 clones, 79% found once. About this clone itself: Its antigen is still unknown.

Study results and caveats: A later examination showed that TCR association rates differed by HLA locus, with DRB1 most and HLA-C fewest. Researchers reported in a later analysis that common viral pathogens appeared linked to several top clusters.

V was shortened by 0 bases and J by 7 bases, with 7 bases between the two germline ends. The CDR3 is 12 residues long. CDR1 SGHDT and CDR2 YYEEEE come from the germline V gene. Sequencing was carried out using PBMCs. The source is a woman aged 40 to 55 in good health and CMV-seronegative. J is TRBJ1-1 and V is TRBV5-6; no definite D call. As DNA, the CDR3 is TGTGCCAGCAGCTTGGCCTACGGTGAAGCTTTCTTT. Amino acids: CASSLAYGEAFF. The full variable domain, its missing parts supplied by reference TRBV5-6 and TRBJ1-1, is DAGVTQSPTHLIKTRGQQVTLRCSPKSGHDTVSWYQQALGQGPQFIFQYYEEEERQRGNFPDRFSGHQFPNYSSELNVNALLLGDSALYLCASSLAYGEAFFGQGTRLTVV.